The 9 T cell receptor beta chains presented below share a single source sample, sequenced in a study of blood T cell repertoires in COVID-19 (dated by TCRdb to 2019 to 2021). The library was obtained by the immunoSEQ multiplex PCR assay. Not all clones reach the TCRdb copy of this immuneACCESS table, which keeps in-frame sequences only. Checked studies attribute under half of the gap to unresolved V genes and leave the rest unexplained. The sample table contains roughly 95,000 clones; only one count was recorded for just over 90% of them. The top ten hold about 3.9% of the sample. The sequencing sample was made of peripheral blood. The origin of the receptors is a woman in her forties or fifties in a cohort sampled during active COVID-19.

The chain has TRBV18 and TRBJ2-1; D is perhaps TRBD1 (6 bases). Germline V gene data show CDR1 as KGHSH and CDR2 as LQKENI. The CDR3 contains 16 residues. V was clipped by 6 bases and J by 6 bases, with 21 bases between them. This chain's CDR3 is CASSPVVGAGRNEQFF. The DNA for the CDR3 is TGTGCCAGCTCCCCGGTTGTGGGGGCGGGCCGCAATGAGCAGTTCTTC.

The chain combines TRBV28 with TRBJ1-5, with 9 positions matching TRBD1. The CDR3 loop spans 15 amino acids. Germline CDR1 and CDR2: MDHEN and SYDVKM. Trimming removed 3 bases from V and 7 bases from J; junction bases left unmatched: 7. The CDR3 nucleotides are TGTGCCAGCAGTTTTCACGGGACAGGGTCACAGCCCCAGCATTTT. Encoded protein: CASSFHGTGSQPQHF.

CDR3 DNA sequence: TGTGCCAGCAGTTTATCCCGCCAGGGCTCTGGGGCCAACGTCCTGACTTTC. Its translation: CASSLSRQGSGANVLTF. The chain uses TRBV27 and TRBJ2-6; D is possibly TRBD1 (5 bases). This CDR3 is built from 17 residues. Trimming pared 0 bases from V and 0 bases from J, leaving 9 bases between. Germline lookup yields CDR1 MNHEY and CDR2 SMNVEV (reference sequence).

The rearrangement joins TRBV7-9 to TRBJ2-7; 10 bases match TRBD1. CDR3 length equals 15 residues. CDR1 is SEHNR, CDR2 FQNEAQ, per germline (reference sequence). V lost 2 bases to trimming and J lost 2 bases; unmatched junction nucleotides: 3. CDR3 residues: CASSLSGQGAYEQYF. The CDR3 nucleotides read TGTGCCAGCAGCTTATCAGGACAGGGGGCCTACGAGCAGTACTTC.

This chain joins TRBV3-1 (or the pseudogene TRBV3-2) and TRBJ2-7; weak D call: TRBD1 (5 bases). V was trimmed by 1 base and J by 7 bases, leaving 14 bases between them. Per germline, CDR1 LGHDT and CDR2 YNNKEL (reference sequence). CDR3 length: 14 amino acids. CDR3 sequence reads: CASSQGGRNTEQYF. The CDR3, as DNA: TGTGCCAGCAGCCAAGGGGGCCGCAACACGGAGCAGTACTTC.

The CDR3 sequence: CASRETGGTEAFF. The CDR3 DNA reads TGTGCCAGTAGGGAGACAGGGGGCACTGAAGCTTTCTTT. V gene TRBV19 combines with J gene TRBJ1-1; 9 positions match TRBD1. This CDR3 has 13 residues. CDR1 is LNHDA and CDR2 is SQIVND in the germline V gene (reference sequence). The ends lost 6 bases at V and 4 bases at J; junction bases unmatched: 3. The full variable domain, with the rest looked up from reference TRBV19 and TRBJ1-1, is DGGITQSPKYLFRKEGQNVTLSCEQNLNHDAMYWYRQDPGQGLRLIYYSQIVNDFQKGDIAEGYSVSREKKESFPLTVTSAQKNPTAFYLCASRETGGTEAFFGQGTRLTVV.

A single count supports this clone. This rearrangement joins TRBV9 to TRBJ1-3; no reliable D call. Per the germline V gene, CDR1 is SGDLS and CDR2 is YYNGEE. The germline V and J ends were trimmed by 6 bases and 3 bases, with 13 bases remaining between them. The CDR3 length is 14 residues. The CDR3: CASTRGMSGNTIYF. The CDR3, as DNA: TGTGCCAGCACTCGCGGGATGAGTGGAAACACCATATATTTT.

The chain links TRBV4-1 to TRBJ1-2, with D possibly being TRBD1 (5 bases). This CDR3 has 16 amino acids. CDR1 MGHRA and CDR2 YSYEKL come from the germline V gene. The germline V and J ends were trimmed by 0 bases and 7 bases, with 18 bases remaining between them. The CDR3 nucleotides read TGCGCCAGCAGCCAAGATGGGTGGGGGGAGCGATCTGGCTACACCTTC. Its translation: CASSQDGWGERSGYTF.

The chain links TRBV11-3 to TRBJ2-7; no clear D gene. Germline-derived CDR1 and CDR2 are SGHNT and YENEEA. There are 13 residues in the CDR3. V was cut by 3 bases and J by 6 bases, with 12 bases left in between. The DNA of the CDR3 is TGTGCCAGCAGCTTCGGCCGGCTAGGCGAGCAGTACTTC. It yields the protein CASSFGRLGEQYF. Drawing the rest from reference TRBV11-3 and TRBJ2-7, the complete variable domain is EAGVVQSPRYKIIEKKQPVAFWCNPISGHNTLYWYLQNLGQGPELLIRYENEEAVDDSQLPKDRFSAERLKGVDSTLKIQPAELGDSAVYLCASSFGRLGEQYFGPGTRLTVT.